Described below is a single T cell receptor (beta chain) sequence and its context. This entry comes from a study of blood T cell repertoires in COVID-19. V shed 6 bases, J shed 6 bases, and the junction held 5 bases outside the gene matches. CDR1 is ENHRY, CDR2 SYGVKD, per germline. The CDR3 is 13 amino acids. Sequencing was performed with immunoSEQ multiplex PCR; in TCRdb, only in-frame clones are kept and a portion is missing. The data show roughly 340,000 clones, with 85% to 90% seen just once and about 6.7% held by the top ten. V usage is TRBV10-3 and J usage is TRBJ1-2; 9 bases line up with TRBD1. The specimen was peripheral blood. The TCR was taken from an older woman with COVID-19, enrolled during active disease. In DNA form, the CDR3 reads TGTGCCATCAGGGGACAGGGAACTGATGGCTACACCTTC. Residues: CAIRGQGTDGYTF.